The 22 T cell receptor beta chains given below trace back to one sample, sequenced in a study of blood T cell repertoires in COVID-19. TCRdb keeps only in-frame clones here, not all; method: immunoSEQ multiplex PCR. The sample lists fewer than 200,000 clones, over 80% occurring once. Sequenced material: PBMCs or T cells enriched from blood (not recorded which). The receptor source for this set is a woman aged 45-65 years who had recovered from COVID-19.

The V gene is TRBV5-1, the J gene TRBJ2-5; 7 bases are shared with TRBD1. CDR1 is SGHRS, CDR2 YFSETQ, per germline. CDR3 length: 15 residues. V was pared by 4 bases and J by 0 bases, with 6 bases of the junction left unmatched. CDR3 residues: CASSTPDRDQETQYF. The CDR3 region has the DNA TGCGCCAGCAGCACCCCTGACAGGGACCAAGAGACCCAGTACTTC.

There are a few counts of this clone. The chain recombines TRBV14 with TRBJ1-2; no definite D call. With 1 base removed from V and 7 bases from J, the gap between germline ends came to 16 bases. CDR3 length: 15 residues. Germline CDR1 SGHDN, CDR2 FVKESK. The CDR3 loop is CASSQVLGGVTGYTF. DNA of the CDR3: TGTGCCAGCAGCCAAGTTCTCGGAGGTGTGACTGGCTACACCTTC.

The rearrangement links TRBV28 to TRBJ1-1; the match to TRBD1 covers 8 bases. The germline V gene encodes CDR1 MDHEN and CDR2 SYDVKM. Trimming cost V 2 bases and J 1 base; bases outside gene matches: 3. This CDR3 spans 15 amino acids. The chain's CDR3 is CASSLPGQANTEAFF. The CDR3 DNA follows: TGTGCCAGCAGTTTACCGGGACAGGCGAACACTGAAGCTTTCTTT.

This clone was detected a few times. The chain employs TRBV10-3 and TRBJ2-1, with 7 positions matching TRBD1. Trimming at V came to 10 bases and at J to 4 bases, leaving 7 bases not matched to a gene. CDR1 is ENHRY, CDR2 SYGVKD, per germline. The CDR3 sequence is 13 residues long. The CDR3 spells CATLGTEYNEQFF. The CDR3 nucleotides read TGTGCCACGCTCGGGACAGAATACAATGAGCAGTTCTTC.

As for this clone: Other DNA sequences in this specimen translate into the identical CDR3. The chain uses TRBV27 and TRBJ1-5; D is uncertain. The germline V gene has CDR1 MNHEY and CDR2 SMNVEV (reference sequence). This CDR3 has 13 amino acids. V gave up 1 base and J gave up 7 bases, with 8 bases separating them. CDR3 bases: TGTGCCAGCAGTTTATTAGGAGACCAGCCCCAGCATTTT. It translates to CASSLLGDQPQHF.

The V and J genes are TRBV28 and TRBJ2-5, with 7 bases matching TRBD1. Germline CDR1 is MDHEN and CDR2 is SYDVKM. CDR3 size: 14 residues. Germline trimming cut 6 bases from V and 1 base from J; bases unmatched to any gene: 5. The CDR3 sequence: CASSPGTAQETQYF. CDR3 in DNA: TGTGCCAGCAGCCCCGGGACAGCCCAAGAGACCCAGTACTTC.

The CDR3 DNA follows: TGTGCCAGCAGCTTAGATCTGCCAGGCCAGTACTTC. Translation gives CASSLDLPGQYF. The chain combines TRBV11-2 with TRBJ2-4; unclear D gene. Per germline, CDR1 SGHAT and CDR2 FQNNGV. The V end lost 0 bases, the J end lost 13 bases, and 10 bases lay between the germline ends. The CDR3 loop spans 12 amino acids. Full variable domain (outside the CDR3, taken from reference TRBV11-2 and TRBJ2-4): EAGVAQSPRYKIIEKRQSVAFWCNPISGHATLYWYQQILGQGPKLLIQFQNNGVVDDSQLPKDRFSAERLKGVDSTLKIQPAKLEDSAVYLCASSLDLPGQYFGAGTRLSVL.

The chain has TRBV5-4 and TRBJ2-5; D remains ambiguous. Germline V gene data show CDR1 as SGHNT and CDR2 as YYREEE (reference sequence). The CDR3 is 13 amino acids. Trimming cost V 0 bases and J 1 base, with 4 bases left between them. CDR3 residues: CASSLASQETQYF. Here the CDR3 DNA reads TGTGCCAGCAGCTTGGCCAGCCAAGAGACCCAGTACTTC.

The chain carries TRBV5-1 and TRBJ2-4; D possibly corresponds to TRBD1 (6 bases). Germline lookup yields CDR1 SGHRS and CDR2 YFSETQ. The CDR3 runs 15 residues. The V gene lost 4 bases and the J gene lost 8 bases, with 19 bases spanning the gap. DNA for the CDR3: TGCGCCAGCAGCCCTACGGGACACGACGGAGACATTCAGTACTTC. This codes for CASSPTGHDGDIQYF. The variable domain in full, with the rest retrieved from reference TRBV5-1 and TRBJ2-4, is KAGVTQTPRYLIKTRGQQVTLSCSPISGHRSVSWYQQTPGQGLQFLFEYFSETQRNKGNFPGRFSGRQFSNSRSEMNVSTLELGDSALYLCASSPTGHDGDIQYFGAGTRLSVL.

The chain joins TRBV19 to TRBJ1-1, with D tentatively TRBD1 (6 bases). The CDR3 loop spans 13 amino acids. Germline V gene sequence: CDR1 LNHDA, CDR2 SQIVND (reference sequence). Between the trimmed V and J ends, which lost 7 bases and 0 bases, there was a span of 9 bases. CDR3 sequence: CASMRTVNTEAFF. CDR3 coding DNA: TGTGCCAGTATGAGGACAGTGAACACTGAAGCTTTCTTT.

This chain uses TRBV5-5 with TRBJ2-1, with D maybe TRBD1 (6 bases). Germline lookup yields CDR1 SGHKS and CDR2 YYEKEE (reference sequence). Trimming removed 2 bases from V and 1 base from J, with 10 bases in between. The CDR3 runs 15 residues. The CDR3 reads CASSFPGQSYNEQFF. As DNA, the CDR3 is TGTGCCAGCAGCTTCCCGGGACAATCCTACAATGAGCAGTTCTTC.

The J gene is TRBJ1-2, the V gene TRBV19; 8 bases fit TRBD1. This CDR3 region has 15 residues. V dropped 5 bases and J dropped 4; count of bases not matched to a gene: 9. Germline V gene data show CDR1 as LNHDA and CDR2 as SQIVND (reference sequence). CDR3 in DNA: TGTGCCAGTAGTCGTGGCGGACAGGGCTCCTATGGCTACACCTTC. This sequence encodes CASSRGGQGSYGYTF.

This clone occurred once. The chain couples TRBV29-1 to TRBJ2-3, with D tentatively TRBD1 (5 bases). Germline-derived CDR1 and CDR2 are SQVTM and ANQGSEA. The CDR3 contains 13 residues. V lost 3 bases to trimming and J lost 1 base, with 8 bases between them. This CDR3 reads CSVDVGGTDTQYF. DNA for the CDR3: TGCAGCGTTGACGTAGGGGGCACAGATACGCAGTATTTT.

The J gene is TRBJ2-7, the V gene TRBV9, with 9 nucleotides matching TRBD1. Losses at the gene ends were 4 bases for V and 4 bases for J; bases not matched to a gene: 9. Germline V gene data show CDR1 as SGDLS and CDR2 as YYNGEE. The CDR3 is made up of 15 amino acids. This chain's CDR3 is CASSLSGTGSYEQYV. The CDR3 DNA sequence: TGTGCCAGCAGCCTGTCCGGGACAGGGTCTTACGAGCAGTACGTC.

The rearrangement uses TRBV28 and TRBJ1-3, with D perhaps TRBD1 (6 bases). Trimming removed 6 bases at V and 1 base at J, with 13 bases between. CDR3 length: 15 amino acids. Looked up from germline, CDR1 is MDHEN and CDR2 is SYDVKM. CDR3 protein: CASRGPDRSGNTIYF. The DNA of the CDR3 is TGTGCCAGCAGGGGCCCTGACAGGTCTGGAAACACCATATATTTT.

This clone came up once. This rearrangement joins TRBV6-5 to TRBJ1-2, with 10 bases that match TRBD1. V was clipped by 6 bases and J by 9 bases; unmatched bases: 4. The CDR3 has 12 residues. The germline V gene has CDR1 MNHEY and CDR2 SVGAGI. The DNA for the CDR3 is TGTGCCAGCAGCCGGACAGGGGGGAGCTACACCTTC. Translation: CASSRTGGSYTF.

There are many counts of this clone. This specimen includes other DNA sequences encoding the same CDR3. J is TRBJ2-5 and V is TRBV5-6; D is possibly TRBD2 (6 bases). Trimming cost V 0 bases and J 5 bases, with 8 bases left between them. The CDR3 has 13 residues. In germline, CDR1 is SGHDT, CDR2 YYEEEE. The CDR3: CASSLGGKETQYF. CDR3 bases: TGTGCCAGCAGCTTGGGCGGGAAGGAGACCCAGTACTTC.

This clone was observed a single time. The chain joins TRBV6-1 to TRBJ2-7; no firm D call. The germline V and J ends were trimmed by 1 base and 0 bases, with 16 bases remaining between them. The germline gives CDR1 MNHNS, CDR2 SASEGT. CDR3 length: 17 amino acids. Here the CDR3 DNA reads TGTGCCAGCAGTGAAGATTTGGGCCACTTACTCTCCTACGAGCAGTACGTC. Translated, it gives CASSEDLGHLLSYEQYV.

This chain uses TRBV5-4 with TRBJ2-5; no clear D gene. Trimming stripped 4 bases from V and 2 bases from J, with 12 bases between. The CDR3 sequence is 14 residues long. The V gene's germline CDR1 is SGHNT and CDR2 YYREEE (reference sequence). The CDR3 spells CASSPLGRQETQYF. CDR3 nucleotide sequence: TGTGCCAGCAGCCCGCTCGGCAGGCAAGAGACCCAGTACTTC.

V and J are TRBV10-3 and TRBJ2-7; tentative D call: TRBD2 (5 bases). V was pared by 3 bases and J by 0 bases, with 6 bases between. The CDR3 runs 13 residues. The germline gives CDR1 ENHRY, CDR2 SYGVKD. The DNA of the CDR3 is TGTGCCATCAGTGAAGCGGACTCCTACGAGCAGTACGTC. Residues: CAISEADSYEQYV.

This chain uses TRBV9 with TRBJ1-1, with 8 bases lining up with TRBD1. Germline CDR1 is SGDLS and CDR2 is YYNGEE. J lost 9 bases, V lost 0 bases, and 4 bases had no gene match. The CDR3 totals 13 residues. The CDR3 nucleotides read TGTGCCAGCAGCGTAGCTCAGGGGGCGAAAGCTTTCTTT. Its translation is CASSVAQGAKAFF.

The rearrangement joins TRBV6-5 to TRBJ1-2, with 8 bases that match TRBD1. Germline lookup yields CDR1 MNHEY and CDR2 SVGAGI. The length of the CDR3 is 15 residues. The junction had 6 bases not matched to a gene; V was cut back by 2 bases and J by 4 bases. CDR3 in amino acids: CASSYRTGRSYGYTF. CDR3 bases: TGTGCCAGCAGTTACAGGACAGGGAGGTCCTATGGCTACACCTTC.